This T cell receptor beta chain was profiled in a study of CD8 T cells in Susac syndrome. This CDR3 comprises 15 residues. Trimming removed 7 bases from V and 2 bases from J, with 14 bases in between. Looked up from germline, CDR1 is LNHDA and CDR2 is SQIVND (reference sequence). Reverse transcription of about 0.5 to 1 ug RNA was carried out with random hexamers. TCRdb reprocessed the immunoSEQ multiplex PCR reads via MiXCR and lists one record per CDR3 protein. The repertoire has 400,000 to 550,000 distinct CDR3 sequences, approximately 85% of them found once; the top ten carry roughly 0.1%. The study sequenced TCR beta in blood CD8+ and CD4+ T cells.

The chain has TRBV19 and TRBJ2-2; D possibly corresponds to TRBD2 (6 bases). The receptor was derived from a human donor with multiple sclerosis. Sequences were obtained from CD8+ T cells from PBMCs. The CDR3 nucleotides read TGTGCCAGTATTAACGGGGACTCTAACACCGGGGAGCTGTTTTTT. This encodes CASINGDSNTGELFF.